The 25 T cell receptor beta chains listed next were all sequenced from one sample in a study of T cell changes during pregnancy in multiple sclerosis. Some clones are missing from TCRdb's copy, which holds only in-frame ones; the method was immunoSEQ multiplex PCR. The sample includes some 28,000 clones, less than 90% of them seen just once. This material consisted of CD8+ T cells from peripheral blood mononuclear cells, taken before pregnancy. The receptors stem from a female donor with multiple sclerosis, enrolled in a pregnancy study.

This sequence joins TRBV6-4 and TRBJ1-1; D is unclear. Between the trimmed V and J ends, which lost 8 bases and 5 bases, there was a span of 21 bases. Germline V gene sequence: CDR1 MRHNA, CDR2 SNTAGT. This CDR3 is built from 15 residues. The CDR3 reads CASLSMGASRTEAFF. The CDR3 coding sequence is TGTGCCAGCCTCAGCATGGGCGCAAGTCGGACTGAAGCTTTCTTT.

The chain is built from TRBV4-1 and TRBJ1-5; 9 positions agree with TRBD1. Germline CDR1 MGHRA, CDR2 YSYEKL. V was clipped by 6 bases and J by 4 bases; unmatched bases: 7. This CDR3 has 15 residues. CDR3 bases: TGCGCCAGCAGAGTCCGGGACAGGGAGAATCAGCCCCAGCATTTT. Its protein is CASRVRDRENQPQHF.

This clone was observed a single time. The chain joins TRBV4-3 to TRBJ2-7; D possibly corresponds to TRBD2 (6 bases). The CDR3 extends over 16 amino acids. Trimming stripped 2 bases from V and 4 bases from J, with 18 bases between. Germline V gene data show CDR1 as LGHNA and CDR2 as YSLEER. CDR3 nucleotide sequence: TGCGCCAGCAGCCAATGGAGGGGAGGATCCCAGTACGAGCAGTACTTC. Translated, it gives CASSQWRGGSQYEQYF.

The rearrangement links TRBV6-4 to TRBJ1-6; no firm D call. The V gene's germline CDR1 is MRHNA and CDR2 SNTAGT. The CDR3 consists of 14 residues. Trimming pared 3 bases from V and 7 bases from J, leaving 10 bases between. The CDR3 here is CASSEQATNSPLHF. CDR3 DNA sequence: TGTGCCAGCAGTGAGCAGGCCACAAATTCACCCCTCCACTTT.

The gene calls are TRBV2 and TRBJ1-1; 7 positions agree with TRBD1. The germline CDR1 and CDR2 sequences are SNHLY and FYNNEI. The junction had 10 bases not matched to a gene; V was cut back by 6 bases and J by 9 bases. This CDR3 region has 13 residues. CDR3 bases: TGTGCCAGCAGGCTCCCGGAACAGGGGAAAGCTTTCTTT. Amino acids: CASRLPEQGKAFF.

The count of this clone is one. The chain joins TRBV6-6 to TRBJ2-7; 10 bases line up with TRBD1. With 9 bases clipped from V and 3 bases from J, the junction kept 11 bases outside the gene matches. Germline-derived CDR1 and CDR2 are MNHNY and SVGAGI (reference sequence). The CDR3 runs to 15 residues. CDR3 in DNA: TGTGCCAGTTTCGAGGGGGACAGGGGCTACTACGAGCAGTACTTC. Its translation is CASFEGDRGYYEQYF.

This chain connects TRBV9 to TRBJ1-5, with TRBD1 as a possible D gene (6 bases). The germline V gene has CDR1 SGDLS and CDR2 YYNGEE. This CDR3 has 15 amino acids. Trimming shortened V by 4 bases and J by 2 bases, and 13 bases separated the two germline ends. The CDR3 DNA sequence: TGTGCCAGCAGCCGATGGGACATGGGCAATCAGCCCCAGCATTTT. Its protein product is CASSRWDMGNQPQHF.

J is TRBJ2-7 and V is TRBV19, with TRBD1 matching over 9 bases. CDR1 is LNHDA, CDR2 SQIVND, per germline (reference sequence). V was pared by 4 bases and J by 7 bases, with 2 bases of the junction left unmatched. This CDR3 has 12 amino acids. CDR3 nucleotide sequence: TGTGCCAGTAGTAGGACAGGGGAAGAGCAGTACTTC. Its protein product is CASSRTGEEQYF.

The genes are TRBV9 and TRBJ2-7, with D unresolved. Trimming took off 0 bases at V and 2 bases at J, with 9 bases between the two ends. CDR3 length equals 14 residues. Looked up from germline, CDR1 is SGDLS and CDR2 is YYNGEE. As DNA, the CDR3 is TGTGCCAGCAGCGTAGGGCTCCCCGCCTACGAGCAGTACTTC. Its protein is CASSVGLPAYEQYF. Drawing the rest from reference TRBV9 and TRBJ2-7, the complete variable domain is DSGVTQTPKHLITATGQRVTLRCSPRSGDLSVYWYQQSLDQGLQFLIQYYNGEERAKGNILERFSAQQFPDLHSELNLSSLELGDSALYFCASSVGLPAYEQYFGPGTRLTVT.

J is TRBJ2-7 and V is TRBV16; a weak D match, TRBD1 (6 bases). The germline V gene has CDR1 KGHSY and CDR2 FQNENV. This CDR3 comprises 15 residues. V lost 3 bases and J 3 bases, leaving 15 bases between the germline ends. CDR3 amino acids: CASSQVLDRDYEQYF. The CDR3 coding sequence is TGTGCCAGCAGCCAGGTCTTGGACAGAGACTACGAGCAGTACTTC. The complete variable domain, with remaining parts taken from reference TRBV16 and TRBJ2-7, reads GEEVAQTPKHLVRGEGQKAKLYCAPIKGHSYVFWYQQVLKNEFKFLISFQNENVFDETGMPKERFSAKCLPNSPCSLEIQATKLEDSAVYFCASSQVLDRDYEQYFGPGTRLTVT.

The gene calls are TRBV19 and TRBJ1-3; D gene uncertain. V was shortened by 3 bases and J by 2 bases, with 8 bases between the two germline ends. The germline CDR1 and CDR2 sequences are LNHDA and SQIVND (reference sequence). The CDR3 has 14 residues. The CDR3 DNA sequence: TGTGCCAGTAGTATTGCCGCAGCTGGAAACACCATATATTTT. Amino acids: CASSIAAAGNTIYF.

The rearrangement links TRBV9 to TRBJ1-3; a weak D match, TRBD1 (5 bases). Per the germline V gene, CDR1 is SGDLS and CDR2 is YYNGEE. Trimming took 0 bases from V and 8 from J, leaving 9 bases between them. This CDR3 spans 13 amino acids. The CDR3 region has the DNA TGTGCCAGCAGCGTAGACGGGGGTTACACCATATATTTT. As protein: CASSVDGGYTIYF.

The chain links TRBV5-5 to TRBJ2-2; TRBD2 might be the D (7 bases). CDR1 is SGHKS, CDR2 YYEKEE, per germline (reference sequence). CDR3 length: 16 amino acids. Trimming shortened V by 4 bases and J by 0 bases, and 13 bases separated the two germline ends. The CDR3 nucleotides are TGTGCCAGCAGCCCGGAGGGGGGGCCGAACACCGGGGAGCTGTTTTTT. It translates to CASSPEGGPNTGELFF.

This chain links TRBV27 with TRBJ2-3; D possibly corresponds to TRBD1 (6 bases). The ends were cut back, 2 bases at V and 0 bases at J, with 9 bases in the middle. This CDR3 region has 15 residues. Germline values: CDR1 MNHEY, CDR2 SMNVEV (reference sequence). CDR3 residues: CASSLVGASTDTQYF. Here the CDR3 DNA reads TGTGCCAGCAGTTTAGTGGGGGCAAGCACAGATACGCAGTATTTT.

The CDR3, as DNA: TGTGCCAGCAGTGACTCGACTAGCGGGGGGAGTGCGCAGTATTTT. It yields the protein CASSDSTSGGSAQYF. V gene TRBV6-4 combines with J gene TRBJ2-3, with 13 bases lining up with TRBD2. Germline-derived CDR1 and CDR2 are MRHNA and SNTAGT. The J segment lost 10 bases and the V segment lost 0 bases, leaving 4 bases of the junction unmatched. The CDR3 consists of 15 residues.

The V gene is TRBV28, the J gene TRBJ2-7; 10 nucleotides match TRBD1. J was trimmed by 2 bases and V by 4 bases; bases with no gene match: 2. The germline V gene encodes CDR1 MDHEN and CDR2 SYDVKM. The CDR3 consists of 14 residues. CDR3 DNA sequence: TGTGCCAGCAGTTGGACAGGGGGTACCTACGAGCAGTACTTC. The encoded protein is CASSWTGGTYEQYF. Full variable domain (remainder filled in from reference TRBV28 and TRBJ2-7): DVKVTQSSRYLVKRTGEKVFLECVQDMDHENMFWYRQDPGLGLRLIYFSYDVKMKEKGDIPEGYSVSREKKERFSLILESASTNQTSMYLCASSWTGGTYEQYFGPGTRLTVT.

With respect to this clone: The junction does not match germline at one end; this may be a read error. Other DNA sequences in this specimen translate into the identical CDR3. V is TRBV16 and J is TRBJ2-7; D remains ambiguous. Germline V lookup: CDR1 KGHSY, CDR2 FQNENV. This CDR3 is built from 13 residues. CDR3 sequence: CASSQSLYYEQYF. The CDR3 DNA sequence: TGTGCCAGCAGCCAATCCCTTTACTACGAGCAGTATTTC.

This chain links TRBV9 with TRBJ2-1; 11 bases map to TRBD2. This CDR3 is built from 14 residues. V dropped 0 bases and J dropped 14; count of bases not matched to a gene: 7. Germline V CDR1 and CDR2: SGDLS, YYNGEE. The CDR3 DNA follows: TGTGCCAGCAGCGTAGAGGGACTAGCGGACCAGGAGTTCTTC. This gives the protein CASSVEGLADQEFF.

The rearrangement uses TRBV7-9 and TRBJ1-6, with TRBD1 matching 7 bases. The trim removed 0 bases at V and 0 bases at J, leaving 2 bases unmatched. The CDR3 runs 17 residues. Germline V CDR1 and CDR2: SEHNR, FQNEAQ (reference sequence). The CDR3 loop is CASSLAGDSSYNSPLHF. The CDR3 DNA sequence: TGTGCCAGCAGCTTAGCTGGGGACAGCTCCTATAATTCACCCCTCCACTTT.

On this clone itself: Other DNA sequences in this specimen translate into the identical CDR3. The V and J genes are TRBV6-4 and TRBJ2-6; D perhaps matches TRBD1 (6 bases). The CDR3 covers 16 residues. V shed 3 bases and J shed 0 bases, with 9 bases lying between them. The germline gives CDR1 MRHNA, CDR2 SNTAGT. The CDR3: CASSETGLSGANVLTF. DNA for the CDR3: TGTGCCAGCAGTGAAACAGGGCTCTCTGGGGCCAACGTCCTGACTTTC.

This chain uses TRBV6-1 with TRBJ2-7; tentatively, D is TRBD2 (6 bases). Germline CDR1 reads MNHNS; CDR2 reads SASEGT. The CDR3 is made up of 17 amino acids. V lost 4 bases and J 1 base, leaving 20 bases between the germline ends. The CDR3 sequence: CASSARTMAGRSYEQYF. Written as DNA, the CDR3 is TGTGCCAGCAGTGCCCGCACAATGGCGGGGCGGTCCTACGAGCAGTACTTC.

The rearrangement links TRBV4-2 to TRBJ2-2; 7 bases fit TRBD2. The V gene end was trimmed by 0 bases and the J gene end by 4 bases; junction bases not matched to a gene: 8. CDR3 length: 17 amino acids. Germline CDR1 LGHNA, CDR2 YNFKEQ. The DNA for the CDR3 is TGTGCCAGCAGCCAAGAGATGTGGAGGGAGGGCACCGGGGAGCTGTTTTTT. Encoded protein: CASSQEMWREGTGELFF.

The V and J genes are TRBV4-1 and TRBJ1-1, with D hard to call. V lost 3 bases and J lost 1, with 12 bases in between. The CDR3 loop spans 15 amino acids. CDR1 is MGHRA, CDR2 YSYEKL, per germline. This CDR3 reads CASSQTWQQNTEAFF. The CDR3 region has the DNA TGCGCCAGCAGCCAGACTTGGCAGCAGAACACTGAAGCTTTCTTT.

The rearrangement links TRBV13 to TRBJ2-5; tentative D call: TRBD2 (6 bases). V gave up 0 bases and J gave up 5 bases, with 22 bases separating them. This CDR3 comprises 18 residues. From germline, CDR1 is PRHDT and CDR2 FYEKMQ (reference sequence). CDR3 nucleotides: TGTGCCAGCAGCTTAGGGGGCTTTGGGGGGAGATTATCGGAGACCCAGTACTTC. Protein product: CASSLGGFGGRLSETQYF.

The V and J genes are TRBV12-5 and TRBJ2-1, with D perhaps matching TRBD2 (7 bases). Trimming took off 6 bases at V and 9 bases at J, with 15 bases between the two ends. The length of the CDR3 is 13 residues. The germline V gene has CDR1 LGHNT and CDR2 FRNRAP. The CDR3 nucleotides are TGTGCTAGTGGAACAACAAGGGGGGGTGAGCAGTTCTTC. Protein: CASGTTRGGEQFF.